The rows below give T cell receptor beta chains drawn from one sample of a study of cytomegalovirus exposure and HLA in healthy donors. Data came from immunoSEQ multiplex PCR; TCRdb stores just in-frame clones and leaves some out. The sample consists of around 130,000 clones, over 70% of them appearing once. The sample comprised PBMCs. Source of these receptors: a woman aged 55 to 70 in good health and CMV-seropositive. Each CDR3 is given with its conserved first and last residue. D genes are given only for firm matches. Size values are once, few and many counts, or a class for expanded clones, and some rows have none.

J gene,V gene,D gene,clone size,CDR3 DNA,CDR3 protein
TRBJ1-3,TRBV7-3,TRBD1,-,TGTGCCAGCAGCACCACCCGGCGTCCGGGGACAGGGTGTAGTTACACCATATATTTT,CASSTTRRPGTGCSYTIYF
TRBJ1-4,TRBV9,-,-,TGTGCCAGCAGCCAGTCGGGGGGCGGCGAAAAACTGTTTTTT,CASSQSGGGEKLFF
TRBJ1-1,TRBV7-3,TRBD1,-,TGTGCCAGCAGTCCACAGGGGGCGTACACTGAAGCTTTCTTT,CASSPQGAYTEAFF
TRBJ2-7,TRBV7-9,TRBD1,-,TGTGCCAGCAGCTGGGACAGGCTTAGCTACGAGCAGTACTTC,CASSWDRLSYEQYF
TRBJ2-7,TRBV14,TRBD1,-,TGTGCCAGCAGCCAAGGGACAGGGGAATTCTACGAGCAGTACTTC,CASSQGTGEFYEQYF
TRBJ2-7,TRBV7-9,-,-,TGTGCCAGCAGCTTAGTAGATGGTTCCCACGAGCAGTACTTC,CASSLVDGSHEQYF
TRBJ1-5,TRBV2,-,-,TGTGCCAGTTCGGGACACAGAAACTATCAGCCCCAGCATTTT,CASSGHRNYQPQHF
TRBJ1-2,TRBV6-1,TRBD1,-,TGTGCCAGCAGTGGCTCTTGGGACAGGGTAAACTATGGCTACACCTTC,CASSGSWDRVNYGYTF
TRBJ2-3,TRBV14,-,-,TGTGCCAGCAGCCAAGACCTCGCAGATACGCAGTATTTT,CASSQDLADTQYF
TRBJ1-4,TRBV7-3,-,-,TGTGCCAGCACCGGGGGGGGGCGCCACGAAAAACTGTTTTTT,CASTGGGRHEKLFF
TRBJ1-5,TRBV9,-,-,TGTGCCAGCAGCGTAGCGGGACATCACAATCAGCCCCAGCATTTT,CASSVAGHHNQPQHF
TRBJ1-6,TRBV7-8,TRBD1,-,TGTGCCAGCAGCCCGGGGGACAGCGCAAATTCACCCCTCCACTTT,CASSPGDSANSPLHF
TRBJ2-7,TRBV10-3,-,-,TGTGCCATCACCCGGGATTTCTACGAGCAGTACTTC,CAITRDFYEQYF
TRBJ2-5,TRBV29-1,-,-,TGCAGCGTGGGGGGGGCGTCCTCAAGATCGGAGACCCAGTACTTC,CSVGGASSRSETQYF
TRBJ1-5,TRBV6-1,-,few,TGTGCCAGCAGTGACTTGAATCAGCCCCAGCATTTT,CASSDLNQPQHF
TRBJ1-1,TRBV6-6,-,-,TGTGCCAGCAGCCTACAGGGGAACACTGAAGCTTTCTTT,CASSLQGNTEAFF
TRBJ1-1,TRBV27,-,-,TGTGCCAGCATTAGGACCACTGGGAGGGGTGGTACTGAAGCTTTCTTT,CASIRTTGRGGTEAFF
TRBJ2-2,TRBV9,-,-,TGTGCCAGCAGCGAGGGGCCACAGGGAAGGCGCACCGGGGAGCTGTTTTTT,CASSEGPQGRRTGELFF
TRBJ2-7,TRBV12-5,-,-,TGTGCTAGTGGTTTGGGACTTCCGAACTCCTACGAGCAGTACTTC,CASGLGLPNSYEQYF
TRBJ1-1,TRBV19,TRBD1,-,TGTGCCAGTAGTACCGCTCGGGACAGGGGGCTGAGGACTGAAGCTTTCTTT,CASSTARDRGLRTEAFF